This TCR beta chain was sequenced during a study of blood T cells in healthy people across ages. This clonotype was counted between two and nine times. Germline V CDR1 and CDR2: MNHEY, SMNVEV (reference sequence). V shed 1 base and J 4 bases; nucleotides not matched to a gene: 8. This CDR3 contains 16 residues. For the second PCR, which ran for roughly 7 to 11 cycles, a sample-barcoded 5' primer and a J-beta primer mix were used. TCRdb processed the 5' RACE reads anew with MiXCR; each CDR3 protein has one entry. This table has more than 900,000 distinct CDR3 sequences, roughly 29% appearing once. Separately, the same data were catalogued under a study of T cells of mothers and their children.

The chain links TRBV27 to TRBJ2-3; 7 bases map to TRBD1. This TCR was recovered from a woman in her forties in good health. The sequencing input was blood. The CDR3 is CASSLLETGPADTQYF. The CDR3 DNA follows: TGTGCCAGCAGTTTATTGGAGACAGGGCCTGCAGATACGCAGTATTTT.